This T cell receptor beta chain was profiled in a study of beta chain features in type 1 diabetes. Study-wide context: Analysis included 100 million to 140 million sorted cells drawn from all samples.

Findings and limits, study-wide: People with Type 1 diabetes carried modestly yet significantly shorter TCRB CDR3s in all four CD4+ subsets.

All of the sorted populations showed purity greater than 95%. A word on this clone: Its matching antigen is unknown.

Isolated RNA was reverse transcribed in full, so expressed TCRB transcripts were sequenced. Naive, central memory and regulatory T cell samples produced a mean of roughly 3.5 million reads. Method: immunoSEQ multiplex PCR; TCRdb's copy keeps in-frame clones and lacks some. The sample has 400,000 or so clones, roughly 12% seen once. V was pared by 4 bases and J by 4 bases, with 9 bases of the junction left unmatched. Germline V gene sequence: CDR1 SGHRS, CDR2 YFSETQ. CDR3 length: 15 residues. The origin of this receptor is a woman aged 18-29 years with type 1 diabetes. The specimen was naive CD4+ T cells from blood. The chain is built from TRBV5-1 and TRBJ1-2; TRBD1 matches 8 bases. Here the CDR3 DNA reads TGCGCCAGCAGCGAGAGACAGGGGAGCGGCTATGGCTACACCTTC. This translates into CASSERQGSGYGYTF.